Following are 17 T cell receptor beta chains from one sample sequenced in a study of blood T cell repertoires in COVID-19 (dated by TCRdb to the early 2020s). Library preparation employed the immunoSEQ multiplex PCR assay. The immuneACCESS repertoire file appears here via TCRdb, limited to in-frame rearrangements. These files lack a portion of the clones; in checked studies, under half of the deficit traces to unresolved V genes, and the cause of the others is not known. In this sample the table shows 110,000 to 150,000 clones, approximately 80% of which occur a single time. 9.2% of the sample belongs to the ten largest clones. The sample was PBMCs or T cells enriched from blood (not recorded which). All receptors derive from a man aged 50-59 years who had recovered from COVID-19.

This chain uses TRBV19 with TRBJ2-4; tentatively, D is TRBD1 (5 bases). Per the germline V gene, CDR1 is LNHDA and CDR2 is SQIVND (reference sequence). Trimming took 3 bases from V and 2 from J, leaving 8 bases between them. The CDR3 contains 14 residues. The CDR3 loop is CASSIRVTKNIQYF. CDR3 coding DNA: TGTGCCAGTAGTATCAGGGTTACCAAAAACATTCAGTACTTC.

This sequence joins TRBV18 and TRBJ1-4, with D unresolved. The CDR3 sequence is 16 residues long. Trimming stripped 0 bases from V and 0 bases from J, with 8 bases between. CDR1 and CDR2 from the germline V gene are KGHSH and LQKENI. CDR3 region: CASSPPRGSTNEKLFF. The CDR3 nucleotides read TGTGCCAGCTCACCACCCCGGGGTTCAACTAATGAAAAACTGTTTTTT.

This clone appeared a few times. J is TRBJ2-1 and V is TRBV5-8; 15 bases fit TRBD2. Germline V gene lookup returns CDR1 SGHTS and CDR2 YDEGEE. The V gene end was trimmed by 3 bases and the J gene end by 0 bases; junction bases not matched to a gene: 7. The CDR3 loop spans 19 amino acids. The CDR3 nucleotides are TGTGCCAGCAGCTGGATGGGACTAGCGGGGGGCTCCTCCTACAATGAGCAGTTCTTC. It yields the protein CASSWMGLAGGSSYNEQFF.

The genes are TRBV4-2 and TRBJ2-3, with 11 positions matching TRBD2. Germline V gives CDR1 LGHNA, CDR2 YNFKEQ. Germline trimming cut 1 base from V and 4 bases from J; bases unmatched to any gene: 10. CDR3 length: 18 amino acids. The CDR3 is CASSQASSSGGAADTQYF. The DNA of the CDR3 is TGTGCCAGCAGCCAAGCTAGTAGTAGCGGGGGGGCCGCAGATACGCAGTATTTT.

This chain connects TRBV18 to TRBJ1-1; 9 nucleotides line up with TRBD1. The V and J ends lost 10 bases and 5 bases, in that order; junction bases with no gene match: 8. The germline V gene has CDR1 KGHSH and CDR2 LQKENI. This CDR3 has 13 residues. The CDR3 region is CATAQGAGTEAFF. CDR3 nucleotides: TGTGCCACCGCACAGGGGGCGGGAACTGAAGCTTTCTTT.

This chain uses TRBV5-1 with TRBJ1-6; TRBD1 might be the D (6 bases). V was clipped by 0 bases and J by 7 bases, with 8 bases between them. Germline CDR1 SGHRS, CDR2 YFSETQ. This CDR3 is built from 14 residues. The CDR3 region has the DNA TGCGCCAGCAGCTTGGTACAGGGAAATTCACCCCTCCACTTT. Amino acid sequence: CASSLVQGNSPLHF.

The CDR3 nucleotides are TGCGCCAGCAGTGAGTCTCATGCCGGGGAGACCCAGTACTTC. It translates to CASSESHAGETQYF. The genes are TRBV10-1 and TRBJ2-5; D gene ambiguous. The CDR3 extends over 14 amino acids. Trimming removed 0 bases at V and 5 bases at J, with 10 bases between. Germline V gene data show CDR1 as WNHNN and CDR2 as SYGVQD (reference sequence).

This sequence joins TRBV7-9 and TRBJ2-5, with 12 bases that match TRBD2. Germline lookup yields CDR1 SEHNR and CDR2 FQNEAQ (reference sequence). The junction had 3 bases not matched to a gene; V was cut back by 6 bases and J by 4 bases. The CDR3 sequence is 14 residues long. The CDR3: CASSWTSGAETQYF. The DNA of the CDR3 is TGTGCCAGCAGTTGGACTAGCGGGGCAGAGACCCAGTACTTC.

This chain connects TRBV7-2 to TRBJ2-7; D gene ambiguous. CDR3 length: 15 amino acids. In germline, CDR1 is SGHTA, CDR2 FQGNSA. Trimming shortened V by 1 base and J by 3 bases, and 13 bases separated the two germline ends. DNA for the CDR3: TGTGCCAGCAGCTTAGAAGGCGGCAGTCGCTACGAGCAGTACTTC. This encodes CASSLEGGSRYEQYF. Filled out from reference TRBV7-2 and TRBJ2-7, the complete variable domain reads GAGVSQSPSNKVTEKGKDVELRCDPISGHTALYWYRQSLGQGLEFLIYFQGNSAPDKSGLPSDRFSAERTGGSVSTLTIQRTQQEDSAVYLCASSLEGGSRYEQYFGPGTRLTVT.

The CDR3 coding sequence is TGTGCCATCATGGGGCAGGGCGGTGACGAGCAGTACTTC. Amino acid sequence: CAIMGQGGDEQYF. The chain recombines TRBV7-9 with TRBJ2-7; TRBD1 is a possible D gene (5 bases). V gave up 10 bases and J gave up 5 bases, with 18 bases separating them. The CDR3 consists of 13 residues. The V gene's germline CDR1 is SEHNR and CDR2 FQNEAQ (reference sequence).

This clone was seen only a few times. This chain uses TRBV7-8 with TRBJ2-3, with 15 bases matching TRBD2. J gave up 7 bases and V 5 bases, and 13 bases lay outside the gene matches. Germline V gene lookup returns CDR1 SGHVS and CDR2 FQNEAQ. The CDR3 contains 18 residues. DNA of the CDR3: TGTGCCAGCAGCCCACTCTATAGGACTAGCGGGGGGGGAAATACGCAGTATTTT. Amino acid sequence: CASSPLYRTSGGGNTQYF.

The genes are TRBV14 and TRBJ2-7; 7 positions agree with TRBD2. Trimming removed 5 bases from V and 0 bases from J; junction bases left unmatched: 16. CDR3 size: 18 residues. Germline assignment: CDR1 SGHDN and CDR2 FVKESK. DNA of the CDR3: TGTGCCAGCAGCGAACGATTGTGGGCGGGGGTTATCTCCTACGAGCAGTACTTC. Residues: CASSERLWAGVISYEQYF.

V is TRBV7-9 and J is TRBJ2-3; a weak D match, TRBD2 (6 bases). Looked up from germline, CDR1 is SEHNR and CDR2 is FQNEAQ (reference sequence). This CDR3 has 15 residues. The V end was cut by 7 bases, the J end by 5 bases, with 19 bases between. CDR3 loop: CASTSGDLMGDTQYF. The CDR3 nucleotides are TGTGCCAGCACCTCGGGAGACCTCATGGGAGATACGCAGTATTTT.

The chain is built from TRBV27 and TRBJ1-2, with 8 bases matching TRBD1. After removal of 3 bases from V and 5 bases from J, the junction contained 5 bases not matched to a gene. CDR1 is MNHEY, CDR2 SMNVEV, per germline (reference sequence). This CDR3 is 14 amino acids long. The CDR3 DNA reads as TGTGCCAGCAGTTTGTCCGACAGGGGATATGGCTACACCTTC. Protein product: CASSLSDRGYGYTF.

The chain recombines TRBV7-3 with TRBJ2-7; TRBD1 aligns across 7 bases. Germline V gene sequence: CDR1 SGHTA, CDR2 FQGTGA. This CDR3 region has 15 residues. The junction had 4 bases not matched to a gene; V was cut back by 0 bases and J by 2 bases. CDR3 DNA: TGTGCCAGCAGCTTAACGGGGGACAGCACCTACGAGCAGTACTTC. It is translated as CASSLTGDSTYEQYF.

This clone was picked up one time. The chain uses TRBV9 and TRBJ2-1; 8 nucleotides align to TRBD2. V dropped 3 bases and J dropped 2; count of bases not matched to a gene: 1. The CDR3 runs 14 residues. CDR1 is SGDLS and CDR2 is YYNGEE in the germline V gene. CDR3 residues: CASSDGGAYNEQFF. In DNA form, the CDR3 reads TGTGCCAGCAGCGACGGGGGGGCCTACAATGAGCAGTTCTTC.

V gene TRBV6-5 combines with J gene TRBJ1-6; weak D call: TRBD1 (5 bases). CDR3 length: 14 residues. V was cut by 5 bases and J by 7 bases, with 12 bases left in between. The germline V gene has CDR1 MNHEY and CDR2 SVGAGI. The CDR3 loop is CASSPSQGNSPLHF. The CDR3 DNA reads TGTGCCAGCAGTCCTTCCCAGGGAAATTCACCCCTCCACTTT.